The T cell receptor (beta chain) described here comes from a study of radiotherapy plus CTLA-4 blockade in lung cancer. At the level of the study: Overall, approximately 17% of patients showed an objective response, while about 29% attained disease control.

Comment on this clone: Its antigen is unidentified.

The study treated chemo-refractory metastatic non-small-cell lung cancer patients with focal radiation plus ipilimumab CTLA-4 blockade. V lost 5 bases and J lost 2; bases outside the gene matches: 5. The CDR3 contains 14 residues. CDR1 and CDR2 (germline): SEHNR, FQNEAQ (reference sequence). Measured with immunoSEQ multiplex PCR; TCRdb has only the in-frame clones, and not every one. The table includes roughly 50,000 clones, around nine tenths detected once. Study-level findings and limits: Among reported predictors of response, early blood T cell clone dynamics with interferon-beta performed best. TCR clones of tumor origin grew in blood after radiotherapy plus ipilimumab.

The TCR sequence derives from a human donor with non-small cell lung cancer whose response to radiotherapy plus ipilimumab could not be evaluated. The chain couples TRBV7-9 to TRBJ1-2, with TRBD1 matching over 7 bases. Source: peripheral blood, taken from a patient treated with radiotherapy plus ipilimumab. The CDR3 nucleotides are TGTGCCAGCAGCCGCGGGACAGAGAACTATGGCTACACCTTC. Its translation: CASSRGTENYGYTF.